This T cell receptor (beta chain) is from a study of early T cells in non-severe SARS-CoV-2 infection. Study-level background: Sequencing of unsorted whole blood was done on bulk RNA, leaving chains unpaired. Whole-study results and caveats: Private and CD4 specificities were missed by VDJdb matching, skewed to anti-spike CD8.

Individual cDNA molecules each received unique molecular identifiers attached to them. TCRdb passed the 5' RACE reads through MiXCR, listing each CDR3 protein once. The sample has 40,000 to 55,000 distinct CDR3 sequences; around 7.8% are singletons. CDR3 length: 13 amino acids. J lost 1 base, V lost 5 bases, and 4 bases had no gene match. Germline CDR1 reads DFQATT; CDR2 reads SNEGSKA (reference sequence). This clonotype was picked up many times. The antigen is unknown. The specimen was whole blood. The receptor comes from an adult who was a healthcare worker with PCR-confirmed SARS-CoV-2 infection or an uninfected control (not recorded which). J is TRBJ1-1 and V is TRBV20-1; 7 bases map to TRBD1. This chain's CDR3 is CSAHRGANTEAFF. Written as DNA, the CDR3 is TGCAGTGCTCACAGGGGAGCGAACACTGAAGCTTTCTTT.